The entry that follows covers one T cell receptor (beta chain) sequence. Its antigen is as yet unknown. Because the CDR3's place on the DNA is in doubt, the DNA is left out and the CDR3 is given as listed by TCRdb. The CDR3 is made up of 12 amino acids, end residues included. Germline lookup yields CDR1 MNHEY and CDR2 SMNVEV (reference sequence). These data come from a study of blood T cells in healthy people across ages. Study-level information: Through template switching, about one barcoded beta molecule was captured per two T cells, as measured in model experiments. Study-wide findings and caveats: Significant beta diversity loss was already apparent by age approximately 40, declining roughly linearly. A greater number of naive CD4+ cells and higher diversity distinguished long-lived donors from aged donors. Not knowing donor CMV status may have confounded expanded clonotype changes.

Sample-barcoded 5' priming and a J-beta primer mix drove a second PCR of 7 to 11 cycles. A single record per CDR3 protein comes from TCRdb applying MiXCR to the 5' RACE reads. The table records 700,000 to 950,000 distinct CDR3 sequences, around 40% of them present only once. The sequenced sample consisted of blood. The receptor was derived from an older woman in good health. The chain combines TRBV27 with TRBJ2-1. The CDR3 loop reads CASILGGNEQFF.